The clone carrying this TCR beta chain has just a few counts. The data were taken from a study of regulatory T cells in long-lasting Graves disease. Investigators prepared the TCR beta libraries by applying iRepertoire HTBI primers and Arm-PCR of CDR3 regions. TCRdb re-called the multiplex PCR reads through MiXCR, storing one row per CDR3 protein. The sample lists some 370,000 distinct CDR3 sequences; less than 25% were seen once. CDR3 length equals 15 residues. Germline lookup yields CDR1 GTSNPN and CDR2 SVGIG (reference sequence). V lost 2 bases to trimming and J lost 4 bases; unmatched junction nucleotides: 8. Time point noted: persistent/refractory GD, antithyroid drugs over 5 years with positive TRAb. With RNA extracted from PBMCs as input, the TCR library was made.

The TCR comes from a female donor with Graves disease. The chain couples TRBV30 to TRBJ2-5, with TRBD1 matching over 9 bases. Sample: peripheral blood mononuclear cells (PBMCs), taken when the disease was refractory, from a patient treated with antithyroid drugs. Written as DNA, the CDR3 is TGTGCCTGGAGTAACGACAGGGGGAAAAGAGAGACCCAGTACTTC. Its translation: CAWSNDRGKRETQYF.